This T cell receptor (beta chain) was found in a study of blood T cell repertoires in COVID-19. About the study: T cells, B-cell-depleted T cells, or PBMCs supplied cDNA or gDNA.

The protocol was immunoSEQ multiplex PCR, while the TCRdb copy is restricted to in-frame clones and leaves out a portion. The table includes a few hundred thousand clones, 80% to 85% detected once. In germline, CDR1 is MNHEY, CDR2 SVGAGI. This CDR3 contains 14 residues. Trimming removed 6 bases from V and 3 bases from J; junction bases left unmatched: 7. Material: PBMCs or T cells enriched from blood (not recorded which). This clonotype was obtained from a man aged 45-65 years who had recovered from COVID-19. This chain links TRBV6-5 with TRBJ1-1; TRBD1 matches at 7 bases. The CDR3 loop reads CASSVGQADTEAFF. In DNA, the CDR3 is TGTGCCAGCAGCGTAGGACAGGCGGACACTGAAGCTTTCTTT.